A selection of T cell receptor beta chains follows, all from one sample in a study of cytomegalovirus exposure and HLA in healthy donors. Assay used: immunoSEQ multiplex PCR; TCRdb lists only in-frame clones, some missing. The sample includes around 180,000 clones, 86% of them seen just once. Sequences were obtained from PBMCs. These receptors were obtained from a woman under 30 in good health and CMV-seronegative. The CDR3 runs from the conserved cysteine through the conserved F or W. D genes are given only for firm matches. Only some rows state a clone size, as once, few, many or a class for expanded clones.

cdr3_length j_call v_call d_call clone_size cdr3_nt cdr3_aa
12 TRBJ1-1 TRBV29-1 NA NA TGCAGCGTAGGACAAAAGGGGACTGAAGCTTTCTTT CSVGQKGTEAFF
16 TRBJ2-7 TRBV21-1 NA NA TGTGCCAGCAGCACAGGGGGACTAGTGGCTTCCTACGAGCAGTACTTC CASSTGGLVASYEQYF
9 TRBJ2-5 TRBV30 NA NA TGTGCCTGGCAGGAGACCCAGTACTTC CAWQETQYF
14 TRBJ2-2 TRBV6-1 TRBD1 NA TGTGCCAGCAGCGGACAGGGTTATACCGGGGAGCTGTTTTTT CASSGQGYTGELFF
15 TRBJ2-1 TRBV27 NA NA TGTGCCAGCAGTTTACAGCTCCACAGCAACAATGAGCAGTTCTTC CASSLQLHSNNEQFF
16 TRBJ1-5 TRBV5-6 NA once TGTGCCAGCAGCACAAGGAGTGGGGGGGTCAATCAGCCCCAGCATTTT CASSTRSGGVNQPQHF
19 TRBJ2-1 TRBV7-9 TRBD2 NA TGTGCCAGCAGCACCATAAGGGAGGGACTAGCGGGGGCGGTGGATGAGCAGTTCTTC CASSTIREGLAGAVDEQFF
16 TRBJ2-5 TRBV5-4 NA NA TGTGCCAGCACCCCCGTTGGGCGTAGGCTCCAAGAGACCCAGTACTTC CASTPVGRRLQETQYF
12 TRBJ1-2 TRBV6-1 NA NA TGTGCCAGCACCGGGACATACTATGGCTACACCTTC CASTGTYYGYTF
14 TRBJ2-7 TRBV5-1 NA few TGCGCCAGCAGCTTGGGGACGGAGGGCTACGAGCAGTACTTC CASSLGTEGYEQYF
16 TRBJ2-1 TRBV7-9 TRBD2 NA TGTGCCAGCAGTTCGATACTAGCGGGAATAAACAATGAGCAGTTCTTC CASSSILAGINNEQFF
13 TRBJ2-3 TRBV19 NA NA TGTGCCAGTAGTATAGATCTATCGGATACGCAGTATTTT CASSIDLSDTQYF
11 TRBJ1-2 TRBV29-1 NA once TGCAGCACCCTATCAGACAGTGGCTACACCTTC CSTLSDSGYTF
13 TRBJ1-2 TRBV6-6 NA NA TGTGCCAGCAGTTACTCCGGAGACTATGGCTACACCTTC CASSYSGDYGYTF
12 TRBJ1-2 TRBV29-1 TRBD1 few TGCAGCGTTCTACAGGGGGCATATGGCTACACCTTC CSVLQGAYGYTF
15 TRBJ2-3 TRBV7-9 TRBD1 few TGTGCCAGCAGCTTCGGGACAGGGGGGACAGATACGCAGTATTTT CASSFGTGGTDTQYF
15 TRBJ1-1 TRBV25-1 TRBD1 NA TGTGCCAGCAGTGGGGGGGACAGATTGAACACTGAAGCTTTCTTT CASSGGDRLNTEAFF
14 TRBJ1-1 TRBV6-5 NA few TGTGCCAGTACAGATACAGGGCGGATGACTGAAGCTTTCTTT CASTDTGRMTEAFF
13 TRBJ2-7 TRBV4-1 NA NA TGCGCCAGCAGCCAAGGACAGGAGTACGAGCAGTACTTC CASSQGQEYEQYF
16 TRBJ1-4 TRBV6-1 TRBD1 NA TGTGCCAGCAGTGACACATCCGGGACAGGGAATGAAAAACTGTTTTTT CASSDTSGTGNEKLFF
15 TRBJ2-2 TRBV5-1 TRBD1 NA TGCGCCAGCAGCTTGGGACAGGGAGTCCCCGGGGAGCTGTTTTTT CASSLGQGVPGELFF
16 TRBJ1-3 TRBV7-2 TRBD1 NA TGTGCCAGCAGCTTAGCGTGGGACAGGGGTAGAAACACCATATATTTT CASSLAWDRGRNTIYF
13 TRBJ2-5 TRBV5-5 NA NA TGTGCCAGCAGCTTAAGACAACAAGAGACCCAGTACTTC CASSLRQQETQYF
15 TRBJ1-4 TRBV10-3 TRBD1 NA TGTGCCATCAGTGGATCCCCCGGACAGGGTGCAAAACTGTTTTTT CAISGSPGQGAKLFF
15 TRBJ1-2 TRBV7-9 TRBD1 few TGTGCCAGCAGCTCATGGGACAGGGTTGGGGATGGCTACACCTTC CASSSWDRVGDGYTF
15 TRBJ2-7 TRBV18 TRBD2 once TGTGCCAGCTCACCACTCGAGACTAGCATCTACGAGCAGTACTTC CASSPLETSIYEQYF
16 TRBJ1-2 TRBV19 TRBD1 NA TGTGCCAGTAGTATTAGTCTGGACAGGGATTCGGGCGGCTACACCTTC CASSISLDRDSGGYTF
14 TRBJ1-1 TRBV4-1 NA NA TGCGCCAGCAGGGATCCTCGGAGGGTCGGTGAAGCTTTCTTT CASRDPRRVGEAFF
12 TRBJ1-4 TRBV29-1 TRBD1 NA TGCAGCGTGCAAAATCAGGGGGGTAAACTGTTTTTT CSVQNQGGKLFF
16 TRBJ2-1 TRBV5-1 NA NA TGCGCCAGCAGCTCTTCCTTCGTAGTGGTCGGTGGTGAGCAGTTCTTC CASSSSFVVVGGEQFF
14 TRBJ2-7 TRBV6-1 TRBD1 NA TGTGCCAGCACCCTGGGACAGAGATCCTACGAGCAGTACTTC CASTLGQRSYEQYF
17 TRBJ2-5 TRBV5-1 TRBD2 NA TGCGCCAGCAGCTTGGGGCCCACTAGCGGGGGTGGAGAGACCCAGTACTTC CASSLGPTSGGGETQYF
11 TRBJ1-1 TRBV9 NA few TGTGCCAGCAGCGCGCAGGATGAAGCTTTCTTT CASSAQDEAFF
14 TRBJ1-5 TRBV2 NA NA TGTGCCAGCAAGGCGGGGGCGATTTATCAGCCCCAGCATTTT CASKAGAIYQPQHF
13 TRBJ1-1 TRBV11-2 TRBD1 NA TGTGCCAGCAGCCGGACAGGTCACACTGAAGCTTTCTTT CASSRTGHTEAFF
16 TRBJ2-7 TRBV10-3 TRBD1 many TGTGCCATCGGAGAGACCCCGGGACAGGGTTCACTCGAGCAGTACTTC CAIGETPGQGSLEQYF
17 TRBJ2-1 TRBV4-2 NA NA TGTGCCAGCAGCCAACTTCCTCCGGGAAGCTCCTACAATGAGCAGTTCTTC CASSQLPPGSSYNEQFF
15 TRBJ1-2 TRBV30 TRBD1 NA TGTGCCTGGACGGAAGGGACAGGGAGACCGCGGGGCTACACCTTC CAWTEGTGRPRGYTF
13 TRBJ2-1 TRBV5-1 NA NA TGCGCCAGCAGCTTAGCAGGACTTAGTGAGCAGTTCTTC CASSLAGLSEQFF
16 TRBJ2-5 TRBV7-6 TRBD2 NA TGTGCCAGCAGCTTAGAGGGCGGGAGTGGGCAAGAGACCCAGTACTTC CASSLEGGSGQETQYF
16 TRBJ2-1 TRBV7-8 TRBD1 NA TGTGCCAGCAGCTCCTACAGGGGGCGCTTGGGCAATGAGCAGTTCTTC CASSSYRGRLGNEQFF
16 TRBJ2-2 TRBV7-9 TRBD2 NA TGTGCCAGCAGTTTTACAGCCGGGACTACCACCGGGGAGCTGTTTTTT CASSFTAGTTTGELFF
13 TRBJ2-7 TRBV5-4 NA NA TGTGCCAGCAGCTTCGGCGGTTCGTCCGAGCAGTACTTC CASSFGGSSEQYF
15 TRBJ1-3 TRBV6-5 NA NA TGTGCCAGCAGAGGACAGAAGAGCTCTGGAAACACCATATATTTT CASRGQKSSGNTIYF
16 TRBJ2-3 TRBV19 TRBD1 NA TGTGCCAGTAGTGACCCCCCGACAGGGGTAACAGATACGCAGTATTTT CASSDPPTGVTDTQYF
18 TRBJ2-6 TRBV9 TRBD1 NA TGTGCCAGCAGCGCGCAACACAGGACAGGGGCTGGGGCCAACGTCCTGACTTTC CASSAQHRTGAGANVLTF